This section outlines one T cell receptor beta chain sequence together with its context. What it binds is unknown. There are 15 residues in the CDR3. CDR1 and CDR2 (germline): MNHEY, SVGAGI. V lost 0 bases and J lost 5, with 14 bases in between. Expressed TCRB transcripts got sequenced, as all isolated RNA was reverse transcribed. Method: immunoSEQ multiplex PCR; TCRdb's copy keeps in-frame clones and lacks some. Altogether around 690,000 clones are present, roughly an eighth being singletons, with the ten largest covering 0.09% to 0.15%. The data belong to a study of beta chain features in type 1 diabetes. Each population that was sorted was more than 98% pure. Study conclusions and caveats: Type 1 diabetes patients showed a moderate but significant shortening of TCRB CDR3s in all four CD4+ subsets. More deletions and fewer insertions at VDJ junctions were found in patients with type 1 diabetes. Shorter templates may be favored by PCR, equally so in patients and controls. The study found that naive, central memory and Treg TCRB repertoires appeared more similar in patients than in healthy donors.

The sample consisted of naive CD4+ T cells from blood. This TCR derives from a man between 25 and 39 years old with type 1 diabetes. This chain links TRBV6-5 with TRBJ2-7, with D perhaps given as TRBD1 or TRBD2 (5 bases each). In nucleotides, the CDR3 is TGTGCCAGCAGTTACTCACCAGTGGGACCGGACGAGCAGTACTTC. Translation gives CASSYSPVGPDEQYF.